There are a few counts of the clone carrying this TCR beta chain. The antigen is unknown. The entry originates in a study of T cells after yellow fever vaccination. At the level of the study: Fractions of low cell number were prepared using SMART-Seq v4 Ultra Low Input. The study's findings and limits: Reappearance after the booster was observed for most primary-vaccination clones (roughly 97% CD4, about 91% CD8). There was a small share of clonotypes that showed up in both the CD4 and CD8 compartments.

TCRdb reprocessed the 5' RACE reads with MiXCR, giving one entry per CDR3 protein. Here the sample spans hundreds of thousands of distinct CDR3 sequences, 4.1% being singletons. This TCR derives from a man between 18 and 29 years old who received the YFV17D yellow fever vaccine. Sample: PBMCs, taken 5 days after the yellow fever booster vaccination.

The CDR3 is CASSQDQRGGPGTDTQYF. In DNA, the CDR3 is TGCGCCAGCAGCCAAGATCAGAGGGGGGGCCCTGGCACAGATACGCAGTATTTT. V is TRBV4-3 and J is TRBJ2-3; D is perhaps TRBD2 (7 bases). The germline V and J ends were trimmed by 0 bases and 1 base, with 17 bases remaining between them. The germline V gene has CDR1 LGHNA and CDR2 YSLEER. This CDR3 is built from 18 residues.